The clone carrying this T cell receptor beta chain appeared a few times. Its specificity is unknown. The data are from a study of CD8 T cells in ankylosing spondylitis. Broader study findings: What seemed typical of ankylosing spondylitis blood was a TCR beta motif built from roughly eight highly homologous variants.

V was pared by 1 base and J by 7 bases, with 14 bases between. The CDR3 runs 15 residues. The germline V gene encodes CDR1 LGHDT and CDR2 YNNKEL (reference sequence). Using quantitative 5'-RACE with molecular barcodes, the authors made TCR beta libraries. MiXCR, applied by TCRdb to the 5' RACE reads, yields one record per CDR3 protein. The table records under 950,000 distinct CDR3 sequences, around 19% of them present only once. V usage is TRBV3-1 and J usage is TRBJ2-1, with unresolved D. Material for sequencing was blood, either unsorted or a sorted T cell fraction (not recorded which). The receptor was derived from a male donor with ankylosing spondylitis. The CDR3: CASSQANPGRNEQFF. The CDR3 region has the DNA TGTGCCAGCAGCCAAGCCAACCCAGGACGGAATGAGCAGTTCTTC.